The 23 T cell receptor beta chains below were found in one sample sequenced in a study of human T cells and chemical hapten exposure (dated by TCRdb to 2020 to 2022). The method behind the library was RACE. The sample was run on a NextSeq 500. The public sequencing data were trimmed at Q25 with fastp and processed into clonotypes with MiXCR by TCRdb, which kept only in-frame beta chains. Rows are unified per CDR3 protein, each entry keeping the most common DNA and genes. This sample comprises approximately 60,000 distinct CDR3 sequences, over 9% of them detected only once. Of the sample, roughly 4% falls within the top ten clones. Reading the label with the study, this specimen's time point is: pre-sensitization, week 0. The intended sense of this specimen's treatment or condition label: therapeutic diphenylcyclopropenone sensitization with weekly scalp DPC. The sample in question was whole blood, obtained in connection with sensitization to the hapten diphenylcyclopropenone (DPC). These receptors all stem from a woman in her forties with alopecia areata. Some clones in this sample may be carry-over from other donors' samples.

V gene TRBV7-9 combines with J gene TRBJ2-7, with 7 bases identical to TRBD2. CDR1 SEHNR and CDR2 FQNEAQ come from the germline V gene (reference sequence). The junction had 1 base not matched to a gene; V was cut back by 8 bases and J by 6 bases. CDR3 length: 10 amino acids. The DNA of the CDR3 is TGTGCCAGCGGGGGGGTCGAGCAGTACTTC. Translation gives CASGGVEQYF.

In this sample, this clonotype turned up a few times. The chain links TRBV3-1 to TRBJ1-4, with a possible D match to TRBD1 (5 bases). CDR3 size: 16 residues. The germline V gene encodes CDR1 LGHDT and CDR2 YNNKEL (reference sequence). V lost 1 base and J 8 bases, leaving 17 bases between the germline ends. The DNA of the CDR3 is TGTGCCAGCAGCCAAGGGGACGCACGGGGTCCGGAAAAACTGTTTTTT. It specifies CASSQGDARGPEKLFF.

This chain links TRBV10-3 with TRBJ1-2; D unresolved. The germline V and J ends were trimmed by 0 bases and 6 bases, with 8 bases remaining between them. From germline, CDR1 is ENHRY and CDR2 SYGVKD. The CDR3 totals 13 residues. The CDR3 reads CAISESRSDGYTF. CDR3 bases: TGTGCCATCAGTGAGTCACGGTCCGATGGCTACACCTTC.

This sequence joins TRBV18 and TRBJ2-1; 8 bases match TRBD2. Germline CDR1 KGHSH, CDR2 LQKENI. The J segment lost 7 bases and the V segment lost 3 bases, leaving 8 bases of the junction unmatched. The CDR3 loop spans 15 amino acids. CDR3 loop: CASSPTDSGANEQFF. CDR3 coding DNA: TGTGCCAGCTCACCGACCGATAGCGGGGCTAATGAGCAGTTCTTC.

This clonotype came up many times. This rearrangement joins TRBV20-1 to TRBJ2-6; the D is unclear. Trimming cost V 5 bases and J 4 bases, with 12 bases left between them. Germline values: CDR1 DFQATT, CDR2 SNEGSKA (reference sequence). The CDR3 has 14 residues. CDR3 DNA: TGCAGTGCTTCTACTCCGCCCGGGGCCAACGTCCTGACTTTC. The encoded protein is CSASTPPGANVLTF.

The chain recombines TRBV12-3 or TRBV12-4 with TRBJ1-4; no firm D call. The CDR3 has 14 residues. V lost 7 bases and J lost 0, with 9 bases in between. The CDR3 protein is CASTKVTTNEKLFF. The CDR3 DNA reads TGTGCCAGCACCAAGGTTACAACTAATGAAAAACTGTTTTTT.

This clonotype has at least ten counts. CDR3 sequence (DNA): TGTGCCAGCAGCTTGAGGGGCGGCACAGATACGCAGTATTTT. The encoded protein is CASSLRGGTDTQYF. The rearrangement uses TRBV5-5 and TRBJ2-3; perhaps TRBD1 as D (5 bases). V lost 1 base and J 1 base, leaving 7 bases between the germline ends. CDR1 and CDR2 (germline): SGHKS, YYEKEE (reference sequence). This CDR3 comprises 14 residues.

The sample holds many counts of this clonotype. The chain joins TRBV18 to TRBJ2-3; 9 bases fit TRBD2. Germline lookup yields CDR1 KGHSH and CDR2 LQKENI. CDR3 length: 16 residues. The J segment lost 0 bases and the V segment lost 4 bases, leaving 5 bases of the junction unmatched. The CDR3 nucleotides are TGTGCCAGCTCACTCGGTGCGGGAGGGAGCACAGATACGCAGTATTTT. Its protein is CASSLGAGGSTDTQYF.

This clonotype has just a few counts. In nucleotides, the CDR3 is TGTGCCAGCAGCATCCGTGGGGGGTTTACCTACGAGCAGTACTTC. It codes for CASSIRGGFTYEQYF. The rearrangement uses TRBV7-3 and TRBJ2-7, with D possibly matching TRBD2 (6 bases). This CDR3 has 15 amino acids. Trimming left V 5 bases short and J 2 bases short, with 16 bases between. Germline lookup yields CDR1 SGHTA and CDR2 FQGTGA.

In its sample, this clonotype was seen a few times. This rearrangement joins TRBV7-6 to TRBJ1-5; D is undetermined. V was pared by 6 bases and J by 0 bases, with 12 bases between. This CDR3 contains 15 residues. The germline V gene encodes CDR1 SGHVS and CDR2 FNYEAQ. Here the CDR3 DNA reads TGTGCCAGCAGTCCTGGTTATTCTAGCAATCAGCCCCAGCATTTT. Protein sequence: CASSPGYSSNQPQHF.

This clonotype has just a few counts. The rearrangement uses TRBV7-9 and TRBJ2-3; the D gene is possibly TRBD2 (6 bases). This CDR3 has 14 amino acids. CDR1 and CDR2 (germline): SEHNR, FQNEAQ (reference sequence). The V gene lost 10 bases and the J gene lost 4 bases, with 18 bases spanning the gap. The CDR3 sequence is CAISGDGGPDTQYF. As DNA, the CDR3 is TGTGCCATTTCGGGGGACGGGGGTCCAGATACGCAGTATTTT.

This clonotype was seen many times. The chain recombines TRBV24-1 with TRBJ1-5; possibly TRBD1 for D (6 bases). V lost 3 bases and J lost 4, with 15 bases in between. Germline V CDR1 and CDR2: KGHDR, SFDVKD. The CDR3 is made up of 16 amino acids. Here the CDR3 DNA reads TGTGCCACCAGTGATCCGCGAGGGGGAGGGAATCAGCCCCAGCATTTT. Translation gives CATSDPRGGGNQPQHF.

As regards this clonotype: With a much larger clone just one base away, this may be a read error. The J gene is TRBJ2-5, the V gene TRBV6-2 or TRBV6-3; D may correspond to TRBD1 or TRBD2 (5 bases each). CDR1 and CDR2 (germline): MNHEY, SVGEGT. This CDR3 comprises 15 residues. CDR3 in amino acids: CACSYYSGDLETQYF. DNA for the CDR3: TGTGCCTGCAGTTACTATTCCGGGGACCTGGAGACCCAGTACTTC.

In nucleotides, the CDR3 is TGTGCCAGCAGCTTCCCTCCGACTAGCGGGGGCCTTAACAGCGGTGAGCAGTTCTTC. Residues: CASSFPPTSGGLNSGEQFF. The genes are TRBV7-9 and TRBJ2-1; the match to TRBD2 covers 12 bases. Germline V CDR1 and CDR2: SEHNR, FQNEAQ (reference sequence). The CDR3 length is 19 residues. V was pared by 3 bases and J by 9 bases, with 18 bases of the junction left unmatched. Full variable domain (outside the CDR3, taken from reference TRBV7-9 and TRBJ2-1): DTGVSQNPRHKITKRGQNVTFRCDPISEHNRLYWYRQTLGQGPEFLTYFQNEAQLEKSRLLSDRFSAERPKGSFSTLEIQRTEQGDSAMYLCASSFPPTSGGLNSGEQFFGPGTRLTVL.

CDR3 coding DNA: TGTGCCAGCAGCCAGACAGGGTCTGAAGACATTCAGTACTTC. Translating gives CASSQTGSEDIQYF. V is TRBV4-2 and J is TRBJ2-4, with 7 bases lining up with TRBD1. CDR3 length equals 14 residues. With 3 bases clipped from V and 8 bases from J, the junction kept 7 bases outside the gene matches. Germline V gene lookup returns CDR1 LGHNA and CDR2 YNFKEQ.

This rearrangement joins TRBV4-3 to TRBJ2-7; 9 bases are shared with TRBD1. Germline assignment: CDR1 LGHNA and CDR2 YSLEER. The ends lost 7 bases at V and 6 bases at J; junction bases unmatched: 13. The CDR3 is 15 amino acids. CDR3 DNA sequence: TGCGCCAGCAACCCAAGTGGGACAGGGCAAGCCGAGCAGTACTTC. Its protein product is CASNPSGTGQAEQYF.

This clonotype has a count of ten or more. The chain uses TRBV6-5 and TRBJ2-3; D gene unclear. The CDR3 runs to 12 residues. The germline V gene encodes CDR1 MNHEY and CDR2 SVGAGI. V lost 5 bases and J 6 bases, leaving 9 bases between the germline ends. CDR3 DNA sequence: TGTGCCAGCAGTACGGCTATGGATACGCAGTATTTT. Its translation: CASSTAMDTQYF.

This clonotype has a handful of counts. The V call is TRBV5-1, the J call TRBJ2-3, with 9 bases matching TRBD2. Germline V gene lookup returns CDR1 SGHRS and CDR2 YFSETQ. The CDR3 spans 19 residues. V lost 2 bases, J lost 4 bases, and 17 bases stayed unmatched. The CDR3 spells CASSFPLAGNPRGADTQYF. The CDR3, as DNA: TGCGCCAGCAGCTTTCCCCTAGCGGGAAACCCTCGGGGCGCAGATACGCAGTATTTT.

V and J are TRBV2 and TRBJ2-5; TRBD1 agrees at 8 bases. V lost 6 bases, J lost 3 bases, and 9 bases stayed unmatched. Germline-derived CDR1 and CDR2 are SNHLY and FYNNEI. The CDR3 loop spans 15 amino acids. The CDR3 sequence: CASSPGTGSKETQYF. The CDR3 DNA is TGTGCCAGCAGCCCGGGGACAGGTTCTAAAGAGACCCAGTACTTC.

J is TRBJ2-4 and V is TRBV28; no clear D. Germline V gives CDR1 MDHEN, CDR2 SYDVKM. This CDR3 comprises 9 residues. The V and J ends lost 8 bases and 6 bases respectively, with 2 bases between them. For the CDR3, the DNA is TGTGCCAGCGGAAACATTCAGTACTTC. Residues: CASGNIQYF. The full variable domain, completed using reference TRBV28 and TRBJ2-4, is DVKVTQSSRYLVKRTGEKVFLECVQDMDHENMFWYRQDPGLGLRLIYFSYDVKMKEKGDIPEGYSVSREKKERFSLILESASTNQTSMYLCASGNIQYFGAGTRLSVL.

This clonotype was counted many times. This chain links TRBV6-6 with TRBJ1-6; D may be TRBD1 (5 bases). Germline-derived CDR1 and CDR2 are MNHNY and SVGAGI (reference sequence). Trimming removed 8 bases from V and 7 bases from J, with 18 bases in between. CDR3 size: 15 residues. Here the CDR3 DNA reads TGTGCCAGCGGTTTCGGCCAGGGAGGCAATTCACCCCTCCACTTT. Translation: CASGFGQGGNSPLHF.

This clonotype has a count of ten or more. The chain has TRBV12-3 or TRBV12-4 and TRBJ1-3; D unclear. CDR3 length: 17 residues. The ends were cut back, 2 bases at V and 0 bases at J, with 14 bases in the middle. Here the CDR3 reads CASSLQAPFPSGNTIYF. The CDR3 bases are TGTGCCAGCAGTTTACAAGCGCCTTTCCCCTCTGGAAACACCATATATTTT.

The chain links TRBV7-2 to TRBJ2-1; maybe TRBD1 (5 bases). V was cut by 6 bases and J by 6 bases, with 12 bases left in between. The CDR3 covers 13 residues. Germline V lookup: CDR1 SGHTA, CDR2 FQGNSA. CDR3 DNA: TGTGCCAGCAGGCAGGGTTTCAGCAATGAGCAGTTCTTC. It is translated as CASRQGFSNEQFF.